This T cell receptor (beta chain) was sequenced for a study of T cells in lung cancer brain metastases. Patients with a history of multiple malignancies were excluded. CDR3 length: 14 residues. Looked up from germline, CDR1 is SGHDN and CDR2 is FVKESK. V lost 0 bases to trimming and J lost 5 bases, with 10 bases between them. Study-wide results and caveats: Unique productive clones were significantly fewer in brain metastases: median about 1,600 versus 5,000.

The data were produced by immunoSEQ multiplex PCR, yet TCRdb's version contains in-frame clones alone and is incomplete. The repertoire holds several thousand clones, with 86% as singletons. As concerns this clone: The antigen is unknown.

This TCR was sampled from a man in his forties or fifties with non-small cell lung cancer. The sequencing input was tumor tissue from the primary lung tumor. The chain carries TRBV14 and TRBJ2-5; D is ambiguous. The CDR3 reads CASSQDRGVETQYF. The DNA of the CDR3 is TGTGCCAGCAGCCAAGATCGTGGGGTTGAGACCCAGTACTTC.